The next 18 T cell receptor beta chains were all read from a single sample in a study of blood T cell repertoires in COVID-19. Produced via immunoSEQ multiplex PCR; TCRdb's table is partial and in-frame only. This sample has about 56,000 clones, with around four fifths found just once. Specimen: peripheral blood. Every receptor here comes from a woman older than 75 with acute or convalescent COVID-19.

CDR3 nucleotide sequence: TGTGCCAGCAGCTTAGCACGGGGGAATGAAAAACTGTTTTTT. Translated: CASSLARGNEKLFF. This rearrangement joins TRBV7-9 to TRBJ1-4; D might be TRBD1 (5 bases). Trimming removed 0 bases from V and 5 bases from J, with 7 bases in between. The CDR3 length is 14 residues. Germline V CDR1 and CDR2: SEHNR, FQNEAQ (reference sequence).

This sequence joins TRBV2 and TRBJ1-4, with D perhaps matching TRBD1 (5 bases). V was pared by 2 bases and J by 10 bases, with 11 bases between. Germline V gives CDR1 SNHLY, CDR2 FYNNEI. This CDR3 region has 13 residues. CDR3 in amino acids: CASSEMQGGKLFF. Written as DNA, the CDR3 is TGTGCCAGCAGTGAAATGCAGGGAGGAAAACTGTTTTTT.

The V call is TRBV12-3 or TRBV12-4, the J call TRBJ2-7, with D tentatively TRBD1 (6 bases). The CDR3 sequence is 13 residues long. Between the trimmed V and J ends, which lost 7 bases and 4 bases, there was a span of 14 bases. Written as DNA, the CDR3 is TGTGCCAGCACCATAGGGGACAAGTACGAGCAGTACTTC. It translates to CASTIGDKYEQYF.

The chain links TRBV6-1 to TRBJ1-2, with 7 bases lining up with TRBD1. The CDR3 runs to 14 residues. Trimming at V came to 2 bases and at J to 4 bases, leaving 4 bases not matched to a gene. Germline CDR1 is MNHNS and CDR2 is SASEGT. Here the CDR3 reads CASSEQGVSYGYTF. The CDR3 DNA sequence: TGTGCCAGCAGTGAACAGGGGGTTAGCTATGGCTACACCTTC.

The gene calls are TRBV28 and TRBJ1-1; D unresolved. The CDR3 spans 16 residues. Germline CDR1 reads MDHEN; CDR2 reads SYDVKM. Trimming took off 1 base at V and 1 base at J, with 13 bases between the two ends. The CDR3 nucleotides read TGTGCCAGCAGTTTATACGTTAGCAGATCGAACACTGAAGCTTTCTTT. Translated, it gives CASSLYVSRSNTEAFF.

CDR3 sequence: CASSWALGNTGELFF. The CDR3 DNA sequence: TGCGCCAGCAGCTGGGCCCTTGGGAACACCGGGGAGCTGTTTTTT. The V gene is TRBV4-1, the J gene TRBJ2-2, with unresolved D. Trimming cost V 5 bases and J 1 base, with 11 bases left between them. Germline lookup yields CDR1 MGHRA and CDR2 YSYEKL. CDR3 size: 15 residues.

The rearrangement links TRBV5-6 to TRBJ2-7, with D perhaps matching TRBD2 (5 bases). V shed 2 bases and J shed 6 bases, with 18 bases lying between them. This CDR3 has 15 residues. Germline V gene lookup returns CDR1 SGHDT and CDR2 YYEEEE. As DNA, the CDR3 is TGTGCCAGCAGCTTCCTTAGCTTCGGGGTTGGCGAGCAGTACTTC. Translated, it gives CASSFLSFGVGEQYF.

The chain links TRBV18 to TRBJ1-1; D ambiguous. From germline, CDR1 is KGHSH and CDR2 LQKENI. The CDR3 has 13 residues. V dropped 3 bases and J dropped 4 bases, with 9 bases sitting between them. CDR3 region: CASSPNEGTEAFF. In DNA, the CDR3 is TGTGCCAGCTCACCTAATGAGGGCACTGAAGCTTTCTTT. The variable domain in full, with the rest retrieved from reference TRBV18 and TRBJ1-1, is NAGVMQNPRHLVRRRGQEARLRCSPMKGHSHVYWYRQLPEEGLKFMVYLQKENIIDESGMPKERFSAEFPKEGPSILRIQQVVRGDSAAYFCASSPNEGTEAFFGQGTRLTVV.

The chain has TRBV11-2 and TRBJ2-1; D is unclear. The CDR3 contains 17 residues. The germline V and J ends were trimmed by 0 bases and 6 bases, with 18 bases remaining between them. The germline V gene has CDR1 SGHAT and CDR2 FQNNGV. CDR3 DNA sequence: TGTGCCAGCAGCTTAGATCCCCCCGCTAGAATGGCCAATGAGCAGTTCTTC. Protein product: CASSLDPPARMANEQFF. The complete variable domain, with remaining parts taken from reference TRBV11-2 and TRBJ2-1, reads EAGVAQSPRYKIIEKRQSVAFWCNPISGHATLYWYQQILGQGPKLLIQFQNNGVVDDSQLPKDRFSAERLKGVDSTLKIQPAKLEDSAVYLCASSLDPPARMANEQFFGPGTRLTVL.

The chain couples TRBV2 to TRBJ2-3; the D gene is possibly TRBD2 (6 bases). V lost 8 bases and J 2 bases, leaving 11 bases between the germline ends. This CDR3 region has 13 residues. The germline gives CDR1 SNHLY, CDR2 FYNNEI. CDR3 nucleotides: TGTGCCAGCCGGGACTCATACACAGATACGCAGTATTTT. Amino acids: CASRDSYTDTQYF.

The chain carries TRBV18 and TRBJ2-1, with 9 bases lining up with TRBD1. CDR3 length: 17 amino acids. Germline CDR1 reads KGHSH; CDR2 reads LQKENI. The junction had 8 bases not matched to a gene; V was cut back by 0 bases and J by 5 bases. CDR3 nucleotide sequence: TGTGCCAGCTCACCACCGGGAGGGACAGGGATCGACAATGAGCAGTTCTTC. Protein: CASSPPGGTGIDNEQFF.

V gene TRBV2 combines with J gene TRBJ2-7; TRBD1 might be the D (5 bases). The V gene's germline CDR1 is SNHLY and CDR2 FYNNEI. V lost 7 bases and J lost 2, with 15 bases in between. The CDR3 spans 14 residues. The CDR3 loop is CASKRQGNTYEQYF. The CDR3 DNA is TGTGCCAGCAAGCGCCAGGGTAACACCTACGAGCAGTACTTC.

The rearrangement uses TRBV9 and TRBJ2-1; the match to TRBD2 covers 16 bases. This CDR3 contains 20 residues. Germline trimming cut 4 bases from V and 5 bases from J; bases unmatched to any gene: 15. CDR1 SGDLS and CDR2 YYNGEE come from the germline V gene. In DNA, the CDR3 is TGTGCCAGCAGCACACGCCCGCCGGGACTAGCGGGGGGGCGTCACAATGAGCAGTTCTTC. This encodes CASSTRPPGLAGGRHNEQFF.

This sequence joins TRBV5-1 and TRBJ2-7; a weak D match, TRBD1 (6 bases). Germline-derived CDR1 and CDR2 are SGHRS and YFSETQ. Trimming took 3 bases from V and 6 from J, leaving 13 bases between them. The CDR3 sequence is 13 residues long. The CDR3, as DNA: TGCGCCAGCAGCTCTTTAACAGGGCCCGAGCAGTACTTC. This gives the protein CASSSLTGPEQYF.

A word on this clone: At the DNA level, this CDR3 is encoded by other sequences in the same sample as well. This chain connects TRBV11-2 to TRBJ2-2; 7 nucleotides agree with TRBD1. The CDR3 has 15 residues. V dropped 3 bases and J dropped 1; count of bases not matched to a gene: 2. Germline CDR1 SGHAT, CDR2 FQNNGV. This chain's CDR3 is CASSLRTGNTGELFF. The CDR3 DNA reads TGTGCCAGCAGCTTGAGGACAGGGAACACCGGGGAGCTGTTTTTT.

The chain has TRBV29-1 and TRBJ1-1; D is unclear. The V end was cut by 7 bases, the J end by 1 base, with 16 bases between. CDR1 and CDR2 from the germline V gene are SQVTM and ANQGSEA. The CDR3 contains 14 residues. This CDR3 is CSGGFRNENTEAFF. CDR3 DNA sequence: TGCAGCGGCGGCTTTAGGAATGAGAACACTGAAGCTTTCTTT.

The gene calls are TRBV5-5 and TRBJ1-5, with D unresolved. Per germline, CDR1 SGHKS and CDR2 YYEKEE (reference sequence). The CDR3 spans 15 residues. Between the trimmed V and J ends, which lost 4 bases and 6 bases, there was a span of 17 bases. CDR3 amino acids: CASSPVGSISQPQHF. The CDR3 DNA reads as TGTGCCAGCAGCCCCGTGGGTAGCATTAGTCAGCCCCAGCATTTT.

The chain employs TRBV9 and TRBJ2-5; 8 bases are a match to TRBD1. The length of the CDR3 is 14 residues. Germline CDR1 and CDR2: SGDLS and YYNGEE. Trimming removed 4 bases from V and 5 bases from J; junction bases left unmatched: 7. The CDR3 loop is CASSPTGGMETQYF. CDR3 coding DNA: TGTGCCAGCAGCCCTACAGGGGGTATGGAGACCCAGTACTTC.